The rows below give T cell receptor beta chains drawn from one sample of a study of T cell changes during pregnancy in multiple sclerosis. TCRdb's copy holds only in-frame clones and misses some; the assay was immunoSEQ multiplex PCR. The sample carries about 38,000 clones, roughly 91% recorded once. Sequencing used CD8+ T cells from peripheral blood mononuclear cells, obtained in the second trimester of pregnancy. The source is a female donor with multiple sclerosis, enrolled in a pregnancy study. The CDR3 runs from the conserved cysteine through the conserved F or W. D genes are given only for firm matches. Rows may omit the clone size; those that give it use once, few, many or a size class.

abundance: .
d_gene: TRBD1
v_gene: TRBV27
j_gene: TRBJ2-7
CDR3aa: CASSLSGQGSYEQYF
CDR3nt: TGTGCCAGCAGTTTATCGGGACAGGGCTCCTACGAGCAGTACTTC

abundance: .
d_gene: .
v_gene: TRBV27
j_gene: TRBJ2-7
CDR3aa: CASSPAGRYEQYF
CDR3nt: TGTGCCAGCTCCCCGGCGGGGCGGTACGAGCAGTACTTC

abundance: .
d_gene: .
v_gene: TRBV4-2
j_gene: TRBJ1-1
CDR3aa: CASSYSGSTDKAFF
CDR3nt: TGTGCCAGCAGCTATTCAGGGTCGACGGACAAAGCTTTCTTT

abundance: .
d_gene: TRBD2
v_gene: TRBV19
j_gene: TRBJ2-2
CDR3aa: CASISWEGQMTGELFF
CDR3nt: TGTGCCAGTATATCCTGGGAGGGCCAGATGACCGGGGAGCTGTTTTTT

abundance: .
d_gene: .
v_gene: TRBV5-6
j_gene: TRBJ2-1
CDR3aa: CASSLVGGGGGEQFF
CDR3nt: TGTGCCAGCAGCTTGGTGGGGGGGGGCGGCGGTGAGCAGTTCTTC

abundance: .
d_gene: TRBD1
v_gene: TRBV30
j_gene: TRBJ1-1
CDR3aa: CAWSFPGQIMNTEAFF
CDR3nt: TGTGCCTGGAGCTTTCCGGGACAGATTATGAACACTGAAGCTTTCTTT

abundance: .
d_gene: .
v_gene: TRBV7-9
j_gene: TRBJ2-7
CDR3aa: CASSPLMGQQYF
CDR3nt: TGTGCCAGCAGCCCCCTGATGGGCCAGCAGTACTTC

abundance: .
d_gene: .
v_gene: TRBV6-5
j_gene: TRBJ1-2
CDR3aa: CASSYGSRTYGYTF
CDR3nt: TGTGCCAGCAGTTACGGGAGCAGGACCTATGGCTACACCTTC

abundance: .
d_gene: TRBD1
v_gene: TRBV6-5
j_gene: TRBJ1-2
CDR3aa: CASSYRGHGYTF
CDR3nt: TGTGCCAGCAGCTACAGGGGGCATGGCTACACCTTC

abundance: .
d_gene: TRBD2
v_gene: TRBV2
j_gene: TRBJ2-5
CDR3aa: CASSDRGGIQETQYF
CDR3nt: TGTGCCAGCAGTGACCGGGGGGGCATACAAGAGACCCAGTACTTC

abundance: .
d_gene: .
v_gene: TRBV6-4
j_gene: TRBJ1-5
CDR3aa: CASSPQGEGNQPQHF
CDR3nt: TGTGCCAGCAGCCCCCAAGGCGAGGGCAATCAGCCCCAGCATTTT

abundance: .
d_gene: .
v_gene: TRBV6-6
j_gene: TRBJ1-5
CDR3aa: CASGVGGANQPQHF
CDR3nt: TGTGCCAGCGGGGTTGGGGGCGCAAACCAGCCCCAGCATTTT

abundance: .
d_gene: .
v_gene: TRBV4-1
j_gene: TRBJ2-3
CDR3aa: CASSQDGGTTDTQYF
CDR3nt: TGCGCCAGCAGCCAAGATGGCGGCACCACAGATACGCAGTATTTT

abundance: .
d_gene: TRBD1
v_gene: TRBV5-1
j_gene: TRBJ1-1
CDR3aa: CASSSSGGGTEAFF
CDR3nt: TGCGCCAGCAGCTCTTCAGGGGGCGGCACTGAAGCTTTCTTT

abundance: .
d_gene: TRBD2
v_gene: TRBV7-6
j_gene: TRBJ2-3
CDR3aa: CASSTIAGITDTQYF
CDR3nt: TGTGCCAGCAGCACCATAGCGGGGATCACAGATACGCAGTATTTT

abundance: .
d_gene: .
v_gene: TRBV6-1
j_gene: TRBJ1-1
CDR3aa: CASSEEGPVVAMNTEAFF
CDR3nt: TGTGCCAGCAGTGAAGAGGGGCCCGTAGTGGCGATGAACACTGAAGCTTTCTTT

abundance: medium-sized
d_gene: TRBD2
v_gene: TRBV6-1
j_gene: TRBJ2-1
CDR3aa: CASSDGGDPYNEQFF
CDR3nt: TGTGCCAGCAGTGATGGGGGGGACCCCTACAATGAGCAGTTCTTC

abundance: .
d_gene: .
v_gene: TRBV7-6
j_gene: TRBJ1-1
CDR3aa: CASSARGGDNTEAFF
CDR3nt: TGTGCCAGCAGCGCACGTGGGGGGGACAACACTGAAGCTTTCTTT

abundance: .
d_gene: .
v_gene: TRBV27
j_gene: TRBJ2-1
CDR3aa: CASSLGLLRQGDEQFF
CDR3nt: TGTGCCAGCAGTTTAGGGTTACTTCGGCAGGGCGATGAGCAGTTCTTC

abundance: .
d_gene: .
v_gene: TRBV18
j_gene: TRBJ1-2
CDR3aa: CASSPSGGGAGYGYTF
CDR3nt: TGTGCCAGCTCACCGAGTGGTGGGGGCGCAGGCTATGGCTACACCTTC

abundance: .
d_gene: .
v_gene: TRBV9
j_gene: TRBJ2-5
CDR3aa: CASSNTGGVQETQYF
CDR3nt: TGTGCCAGCAGCAACACAGGGGGGGTTCAAGAGACCCAGTACTTC

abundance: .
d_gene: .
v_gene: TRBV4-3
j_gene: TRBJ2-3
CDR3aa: CASSQSNQGLITDTQYF
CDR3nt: TGCGCCAGCAGCCAATCCAATCAGGGGTTGATCACAGATACGCAGTATTTT

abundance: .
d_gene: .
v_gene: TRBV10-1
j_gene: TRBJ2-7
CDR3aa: CASSEGSRHSSYEQYF
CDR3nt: TGCGCCAGCAGTGAAGGGAGCCGGCACTCTTCCTACGAGCAGTACTTC

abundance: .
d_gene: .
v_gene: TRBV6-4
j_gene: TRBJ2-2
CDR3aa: CASSDSRQEGTGELFF
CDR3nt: TGTGCCAGCAGTGACTCTCGGCAGGAGGGAACCGGGGAGCTGTTTTTT

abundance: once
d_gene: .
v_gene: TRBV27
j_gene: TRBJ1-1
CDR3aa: CASSPGLFNTEAFF
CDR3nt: TGTGCCAGCAGTCCGGGTCTCTTCAACACTGAAGCTTTCTTT

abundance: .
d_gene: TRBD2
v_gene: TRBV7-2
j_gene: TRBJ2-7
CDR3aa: CASIALPGLAYEQYF
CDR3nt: TGTGCCAGCATCGCCTTGCCGGGACTAGCCTACGAGCAGTACTTC

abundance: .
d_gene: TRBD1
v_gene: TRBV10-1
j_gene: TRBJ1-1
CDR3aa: CASRATTGINTEAFF
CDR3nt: TGCGCCAGCAGAGCAACGACAGGGATAAACACTGAAGCTTTCTTT

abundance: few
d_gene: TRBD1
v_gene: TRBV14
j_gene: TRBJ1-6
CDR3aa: CASSQDGTGSWKNSPLHF
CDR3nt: TGTGCCAGCAGCCAAGATGGGACAGGGAGCTGGAAAAATTCACCCCTCCACTTT

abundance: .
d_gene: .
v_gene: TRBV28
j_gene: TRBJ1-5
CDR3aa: CASGSALATSNQPQHF
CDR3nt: TGTGCCAGCGGCTCGGCTTTAGCCACAAGCAATCAGCCCCAGCATTTT

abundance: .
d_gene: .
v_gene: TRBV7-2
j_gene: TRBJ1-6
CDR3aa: CASSLAGVQSYNSPLHF
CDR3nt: TGTGCCAGCAGCTTAGCAGGGGTTCAGTCCTATAATTCACCCCTCCACTTT

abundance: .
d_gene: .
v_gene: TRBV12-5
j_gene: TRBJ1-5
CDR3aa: CASGLVELVQHF
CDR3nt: TGTGCTAGTGGTTTGGTCGAACTGGTCCAGCATTTT

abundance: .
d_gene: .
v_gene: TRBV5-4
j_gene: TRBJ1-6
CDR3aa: CASSLQNSPLHF
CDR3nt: TGTGCCAGCAGCCTCCAGAATTCACCCCTCCACTTT

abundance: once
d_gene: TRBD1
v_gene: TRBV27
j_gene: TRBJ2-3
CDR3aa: CASSSTWDRSYTDTQYF
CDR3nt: TGTGCCAGCAGTTCTACCTGGGACAGATCCTACACAGATACGCAGTATTTT

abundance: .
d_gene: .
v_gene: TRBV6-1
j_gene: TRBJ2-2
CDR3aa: CASSESSAYTGELFF
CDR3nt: TGTGCCAGCAGTGAAAGTAGCGCCTACACCGGGGAGCTGTTTTTT

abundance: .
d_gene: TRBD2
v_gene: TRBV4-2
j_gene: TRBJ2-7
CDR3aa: CASSQDGVRREALLEQYF
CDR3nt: TGTGCCAGCAGCCAAGATGGGGTCCGCCGGGAGGCCCTTTTGGAGCAGTACTTC

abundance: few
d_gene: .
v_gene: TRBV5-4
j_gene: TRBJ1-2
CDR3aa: CASSTGTLYGYTF
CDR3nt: TGTGCCAGCAGCACTGGGACTCTCTATGGCTACACCTTC

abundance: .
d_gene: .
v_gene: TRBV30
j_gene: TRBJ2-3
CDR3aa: CAWSFESLMDTQYF
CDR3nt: TGTGCCTGGAGCTTCGAAAGCTTGATGGATACGCAGTATTTT

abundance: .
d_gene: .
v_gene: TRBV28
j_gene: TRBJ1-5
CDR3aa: CASSLVRGTGQPQHF
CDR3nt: TGTGCCAGCAGTTTGGTTAGGGGGACCGGGCAGCCCCAGCATTTT

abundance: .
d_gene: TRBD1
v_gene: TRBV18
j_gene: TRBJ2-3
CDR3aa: CASSRKPGQGSTDTQYF
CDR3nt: TGTGCCAGCTCACGGAAACCGGGACAGGGTAGCACAGATACGCAGTATTTT

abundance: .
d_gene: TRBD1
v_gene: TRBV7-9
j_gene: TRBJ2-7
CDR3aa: CASSRYETGGYEQYF
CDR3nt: TGTGCCAGCAGCCGATATGAGACAGGGGGTTACGAGCAGTACTTC

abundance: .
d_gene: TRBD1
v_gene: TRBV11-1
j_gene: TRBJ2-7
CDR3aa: CASSYRQGMTYEQYF
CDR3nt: TGTGCCAGCAGCTATCGACAGGGTATGACCTACGAGCAGTACTTC

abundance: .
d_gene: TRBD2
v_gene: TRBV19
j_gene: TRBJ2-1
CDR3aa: CASSIAGGPSEQFF
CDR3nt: TGTGCCAGTAGTATAGCGGGAGGGCCCTCTGAGCAGTTCTTC

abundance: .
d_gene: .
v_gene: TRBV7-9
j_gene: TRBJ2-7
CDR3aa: CASSFTGNEQYF
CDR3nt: TGTGCCAGCAGCTTTACGGGGAACGAGCAGTACTTC

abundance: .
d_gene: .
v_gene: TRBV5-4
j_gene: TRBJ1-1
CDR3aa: CASSSGTHTEAFF
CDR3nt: TGTGCCAGCAGTTCTGGGACTCACACTGAAGCTTTCTTT

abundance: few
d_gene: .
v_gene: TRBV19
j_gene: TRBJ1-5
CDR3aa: CASSSQGRSQPQHF
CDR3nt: TGTGCCAGTAGTAGTCAGGGTAGGAGTCAGCCCCAGCATTTT

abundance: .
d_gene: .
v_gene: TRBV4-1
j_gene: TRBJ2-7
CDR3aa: CASSQADRDSRYEQYF
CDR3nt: TGCGCCAGCAGCCAAGCGGACCGGGACTCACGCTACGAGCAGTACTTC

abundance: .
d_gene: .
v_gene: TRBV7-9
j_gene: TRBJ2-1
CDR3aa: CASSLSGGEYNEQFF
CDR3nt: TGTGCCAGCAGCTTAAGTGGCGGAGAATACAATGAGCAGTTCTTC

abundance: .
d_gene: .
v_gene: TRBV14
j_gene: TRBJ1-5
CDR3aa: CASSQDDTSNQPQHF
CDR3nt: TGTGCCAGCAGCCAAGATGACACTAGCAATCAGCCCCAGCATTTT